This T cell receptor (beta chain) comes out of a study of cytomegalovirus exposure and HLA in healthy donors. Study-wide results and limits: In vitro confirmation showed a few CMV-associated chains to be CMV antigen specific. An ancestry cluster, one associated with Asian ancestry, reportedly showed fewer N-insertions than the roughly 670-donor mean in a later analysis.

This clone was seen a few times. Its antigen remains unidentified. Deletions cut 2 bases from V and 1 base from J, with 18 bases between. Looked up from germline, CDR1 is SGHTA and CDR2 is FQGNSA. This CDR3 has 17 amino acids. Vbeta (60) and Jbeta (13) primers were used in the PCR. Measured with immunoSEQ multiplex PCR; TCRdb has only the in-frame clones, and not every one. The sample lists approximately 140,000 clones, 70% to 85% occurring once. This chain links TRBV7-2 with TRBJ2-7; TRBD2 is a possible D gene (6 bases). This clonotype was obtained from a middle-aged man in good health and CMV-seronegative. Sequenced: PBMCs. CDR3 region: CASSLILLPGGSYEQYF. The CDR3 DNA is TGTGCCAGCAGCTTAATTTTACTCCCCGGGGGTTCCTACGAGCAGTACTTC.